This TCR beta chain was identified during a study of T cell responses to AZD1222 COVID-19 vaccine. Findings and limits, study-wide: It was only after the peak T cell response that any repertoires were sampled. Following two doses of AZD1222, Spike-specific TCR breadth and depth rose. Of the AZD1222 recipients, only 5 to 7 were seropositive at baseline. Spike-spanning, vaccine-associated CD4 TCRs were dominant at 160-218 and 743-854.

The germline CDR1 and CDR2 sequences are KGHSH and LQKENI. With 6 bases removed from V and 0 bases from J, the gap between germline ends came to 23 bases. The CDR3 has 18 amino acids. Remarks on this clone: Its antigen remains unknown.

Generated by immunoSEQ multiplex PCR, the TCRdb table keeps only in-frame clones and is missing some. The sample consists of more than 140,000 clones, 88% of them appearing once. The sample here was peripheral blood, taken on day 0 of MenACWY control vaccination. The V call is TRBV18, the J call TRBJ1-1, with D perhaps matching TRBD1 (6 bases). The receptor comes from an adult in good health. CDR3 nucleotide sequence: TGTGCCAGCTCCTTTTCTAACAGGGTGAAGAGGATGAACACTGAAGCTTTCTTT. It is translated as CASSFSNRVKRMNTEAFF.